This T cell receptor (beta chain) was recovered during a study of Ad26.COV2.S vaccination and SARS-CoV-2 variants. TCRdb's table, derived via immunoSEQ multiplex PCR, lists solely in-frame clones and lacks some. The sample holds 150,000 to 200,000 clones, roughly 89% seen once. CDR3 length: 16 residues. V gave up 2 bases and J gave up 0 bases, with 12 bases separating them. Material: peripheral blood, obtained after recovery from COVID-19. This chain joins TRBV5-3 and TRBJ1-3; D gene unclear. TRBV5-3 is sorted into the ORF group, with uncertain function. The clonotype originates from a human donor who had recovered from COVID-19. In DNA, the CDR3 is TGTGCCAGAAGCTTTCAGTCGGCAGGCTCTGGAAACACCATATATTTT. Its translation: CARSFQSAGSGNTIYF.